A selection of T cell receptor beta chains follows, all from one sample in a study of PD-1 blockade in mismatch repair-deficient tumors. TCRdb's copy holds only in-frame clones and misses some; the assay was immunoSEQ multiplex PCR. The sample consists of around 120,000 clones, roughly 90% of them appearing once. Sequences were derived from peripheral blood, sampled approximately 72 weeks after starting pembrolizumab. The receptors come from an adult with mismatch repair-deficient cancer. The CDR3 runs from the conserved cysteine through the conserved F or W. Fields, in order: V gene, D gene, CDR3 length, clone size, J gene, CDR3 protein, CDR3 DNA. A D gene is named only where the DNA matches it firmly. Expanded clones are given a class, and other clones once, few, many or no size at all.

TRBV29-1	TRBD1	19	.	TRBJ2-7	CSAAAFRRDRGPLSYEQYF	TGCAGCGCCGCAGCTTTCCGCAGGGACAGGGGGCCTCTCTCCTACGAGCAGTACTTC
TRBV4-1	.	14	.	TRBJ2-1	CASSHTDRYNEQFF	TGCGCCAGCAGCCACACAGACAGGTACAATGAGCAGTTCTTC
TRBV4-2	.	16	.	TRBJ1-4	CASSQVGAQTNEKLFF	TGTGCCAGCAGCCAAGTAGGGGCCCAAACCAATGAAAAACTGTTTTTT
TRBV4-3	TRBD2	16	.	TRBJ2-7	CASSQVRGDDNYEQYF	TGCGCCAGCAGCCAAGTTCGGGGGGACGATAACTACGAGCAGTACTTC
TRBV4-1	.	15	.	TRBJ2-3	CASSHRTTEGDTQYF	TGCGCCAGCAGCCACCGGACTACCGAGGGAGATACGCAGTATTTT
TRBV4-1	.	14	.	TRBJ2-7	CASTPWAGIDEQYF	TGCGCCAGCACCCCTTGGGCAGGGATCGACGAGCAGTACTTC
TRBV30	.	14	.	TRBJ1-2	CAWSVPLGGYGYTF	TGTGCCTGGAGTGTACCGCTGGGGGGGTATGGCTACACCTTC
TRBV4-1	TRBD2	16	.	TRBJ2-1	CASSPLLREGLSEQFF	TGCGCCAGCAGCCCGCTTCTCCGGGAGGGCCTCAGTGAGCAGTTCTTC
TRBV6-5	.	13	.	TRBJ1-5	CASSYREDQPQHF	TGTGCCAGCAGTTACAGGGAAGATCAGCCCCAGCATTTT
TRBV13	TRBD2	15	.	TRBJ2-7	CASSPPGLAGDEQYF	TGTGCCAGCAGCCCCCCGGGACTAGCGGGGGACGAGCAGTACTTC
TRBV6-6	.	16	once	TRBJ2-3	CASSPLKTRRTDTQYF	TGTGCCAGCAGTCCCCTCAAGACTAGACGCACAGATACGCAGTATTTT
TRBV19	.	13	.	TRBJ2-1	CASTTSSYNEQFF	TGTGCCAGTACTACAAGCTCCTACAATGAGCAGTTCTTC
TRBV7-2	.	14	once	TRBJ2-4	CASSPQKGVNIQYF	TGTGCCAGCAGCCCCCAAAAAGGGGTAAACATTCAGTACTTC
TRBV5-4	TRBD1	16	.	TRBJ2-2	CASSLRDRGLSGELFF	TGTGCCAGCAGTCTAAGGGACAGGGGGCTCTCCGGGGAGCTGTTTTTT
TRBV29-1	TRBD2	15	.	TRBJ2-3	CSARTSGRPTDTQYF	TGCAGCGCACGGACTAGCGGGAGACCCACAGATACGCAGTATTTT
TRBV18	.	14	.	TRBJ2-7	CASSRRDAAYEQYF	TGTGCCAGCTCACGCCGGGACGCCGCCTACGAGCAGTACTTC
TRBV5-1	.	15	few	TRBJ1-1	CASSPSGGLNTEAFF	TGCGCCAGCAGCCCCTCGGGGGGACTGAACACTGAAGCTTTCTTT
TRBV5-1	TRBD1	18	.	TRBJ2-5	CASSLYDHPQGAWETQYF	TGCGCCAGCAGCTTGTACGATCATCCGCAGGGGGCTTGGGAGACCCAGTACTTC